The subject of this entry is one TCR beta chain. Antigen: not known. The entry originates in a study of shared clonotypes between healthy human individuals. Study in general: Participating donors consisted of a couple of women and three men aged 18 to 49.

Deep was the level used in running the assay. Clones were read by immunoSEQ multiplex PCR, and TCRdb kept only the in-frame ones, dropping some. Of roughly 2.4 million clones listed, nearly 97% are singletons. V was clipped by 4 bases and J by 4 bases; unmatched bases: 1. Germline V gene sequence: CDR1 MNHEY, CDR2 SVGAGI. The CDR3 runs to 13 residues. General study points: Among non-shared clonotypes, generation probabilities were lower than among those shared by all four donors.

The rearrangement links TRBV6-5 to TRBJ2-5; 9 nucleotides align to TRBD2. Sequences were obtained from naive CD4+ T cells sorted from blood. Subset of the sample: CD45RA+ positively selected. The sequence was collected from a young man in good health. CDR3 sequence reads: CASSSTSGETQYF. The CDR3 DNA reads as TGTGCCAGCAGTTCGACTAGCGGAGAGACCCAGTACTTC.